The rows below give T cell receptor beta chains drawn from one sample of a study of T cells in Graves' hyperthyroidism and ophthalmopathy. TCRdb reanalysed the multiplex PCR reads using MiXCR and keeps one entry per CDR3 protein. The repertoire consists of 300,000 to 450,000 distinct CDR3 sequences, with approximately 15% occurring once and the leading ten covering 9.5% to 11%. The material sequenced was blood. These receptors were obtained from a woman aged 60-70 years with Graves' hyperthyroidism. CDR3s include the opening cysteine and the closing phenylalanine or tryptophan. A D gene is named only where the DNA matches it firmly. Not all rows give a size; the values are once, few, many and, for expanded clones, a class.

V: TRBV9
size: NA
D: NA
J: TRBJ2-2
CDR3: CASSVVASGAGELFF
DNA: TGTGCCAGCAGCGTAGTTGCGTCTGGGGCCGGGGAGCTGTTTTTT

V: TRBV6-5
size: NA
D: TRBD1
J: TRBJ1-2
CDR3: CASSYRNRDRGASGPHGYTF
DNA: TGTGCCAGCAGTTACCGGAATAGGGACAGGGGTGCAAGTGGGCCGCATGGCTACACCTTC

V: TRBV4-1
size: many
D: NA
J: TRBJ2-1
CDR3: CASSQDEGNEQFF
DNA: TGCGCCAGCAGCCAAGATGAAGGGAATGAGCAGTTCTTC

V: TRBV29-1
size: many
D: TRBD2
J: TRBJ2-3
CDR3: CSVAAGTSGSTDTQYF
DNA: TGCAGCGTTGCCGCCGGGACTAGCGGGAGCACAGATACGCAGTATTTT

V: TRBV7-9
size: few
D: NA
J: TRBJ1-5
CDR3: CASSLHGRGHQPQHF
DNA: TGTGCCAGCAGCTTACATGGCAGGGGCCACCAGCCCCAGCATTTT

V: TRBV28
size: many
D: NA
J: TRBJ2-3
CDR3: CASRTTDTDTQYF
DNA: TGTGCCAGCAGGACGACAGACACAGATACGCAGTATTTT

V: TRBV12-3/TRBV12-4
size: NA
D: NA
J: TRBJ2-1
CDR3: CASSFGPGSYNEQFF
DNA: NA

V: TRBV4-1
size: NA
D: NA
J: TRBJ2-7
CDR3: CAGSQDGAVGTYEQYF
DNA: TGCGCCGGCAGCCAAGATGGGGCAGTGGGGACCTACGAGCAGTACTTC

V: TRBV6-1
size: NA
D: NA
J: TRBJ2-2
CDR3: CATQGGVNTGELFF
DNA: TGTGCCACCCAGGGGGGCGTGAACACCGGGGAGCTGTTTTTT

V: TRBV7-9
size: few
D: NA
J: TRBJ1-1
CDR3: CASSFHGPRNTEAFF
DNA: TGTGCCAGCAGCTTCCATGGACCAAGGAACACTGAAGCTTTCTTT

V: TRBV4-1
size: many
D: TRBD1
J: TRBJ1-1
CDR3: CASSQEAGGAGTEAFF
DNA: TGCGCCAGCAGCCAAGAAGCAGGGGGCGCGGGCACTGAAGCTTTCTTT

V: TRBV12-3/TRBV12-4
size: NA
D: TRBD1
J: TRBJ1-2
CDR3: CASSTGGPGSGYTF
DNA: TGTGCCAGCAGTACAGGGGGGCCCGGTTCCGGCTACACCTTC

V: TRBV20-1
size: many
D: TRBD2
J: TRBJ2-1
CDR3: CSAGGAAGHEQFF
DNA: TGCAGTGCCGGGGGGGCAGCGGGTCATGAGCAGTTCTTC

V: TRBV30
size: many
D: NA
J: TRBJ2-7
CDR3: CAWIEGYEQYF
DNA: TGTGCCTGGATAGAGGGGTACGAGCAGTACTTC

V: TRBV5-1
size: many
D: TRBD1
J: TRBJ2-3
CDR3: CASSFRQGSTQYF
DNA: TGCGCCAGCAGCTTCCGACAGGGCTCTACGCAGTATTTT

V: TRBV5-1
size: NA
D: TRBD2
J: TRBJ2-7
CDR3: CASSSWGTSGPYEQYF
DNA: TGCGCCAGCAGCTCCTGGGGGACTAGCGGGCCCTACGAGCAGTACTTC

V: TRBV12-3/TRBV12-4
size: many
D: TRBD1
J: TRBJ1-5
CDR3: CASSFLGQPYQPQHF
DNA: TGTGCCAGCAGTTTTTTGGGACAGCCCTATCAGCCCCAGCATTTT

V: TRBV2
size: many
D: NA
J: TRBJ1-4
CDR3: CASSDRRSEKLFF
DNA: TGTGCCAGCAGTGACAGGAGGAGTGAAAAACTGTTTTTT

V: TRBV2
size: many
D: NA
J: TRBJ2-7
CDR3: CASSEQGSSDEQYF
DNA: TGTGCCAGCAGTGAGCAGGGAAGCTCCGACGAGCAGTACTTC

V: TRBV28
size: many
D: NA
J: TRBJ2-7
CDR3: CASSLFALTYEQYF
DNA: TGTGCCAGCAGTTTATTCGCCTTAACCTACGAGCAGTACTTC

V: TRBV2
size: NA
D: NA
J: TRBJ2-3
CDR3: CASIGGGAQDTQYF
DNA: TGTGCCAGCATAGGAGGTGGAGCACAAGATACGCAGTATTTT

V: TRBV5-1
size: NA
D: NA
J: TRBJ2-5
CDR3: CASSPTVRGEETQYF
DNA: TGCGCCAGCAGCCCCACGGTGAGGGGCGAAGAGACCCAGTACTTC

V: TRBV5-1
size: NA
D: NA
J: TRBJ2-2
CDR3: CASSLAIGATGELFF
DNA: TGCGCCAGCAGCTTGGCAATCGGCGCGACCGGGGAGCTGTTTTTT

V: TRBV3-1
size: many
D: NA
J: TRBJ2-7
CDR3: CASGGAESYEQYF
DNA: TGTGCCAGCGGGGGGGCAGAATCCTACGAGCAGTACTTC

V: TRBV7-6
size: many
D: NA
J: TRBJ2-7
CDR3: CASSLAEGQGIYEQYF
DNA: TGTGCCAGCAGCTTAGCCGAGGGCCAGGGAATCTACGAGCAGTACTTC

V: TRBV18
size: NA
D: NA
J: TRBJ1-5
CDR3: CAGSPGENQPQHF
DNA: TGTGCCGGCTCACCGGGGGAAAATCAGCCCCAGCATTTT

V: TRBV4-1
size: few
D: NA
J: TRBJ2-1
CDR3: CASSQYRMGFSSYNEQFF
DNA: TGCGCCAGCAGCCAATATCGCATGGGGTTTAGCTCCTACAATGAGCAGTTCTTC

V: TRBV12-3/TRBV12-4
size: many
D: NA
J: TRBJ2-5
CDR3: CASSSHRDGTQYF
DNA: TGTGCCAGCAGTTCCCACAGGGATGGGACCCAGTACTTC

V: TRBV11-2
size: many
D: TRBD1
J: TRBJ2-4
CDR3: CASSRRTGDDIQYF
DNA: TGTGCCAGCAGCCGTCGGACAGGGGATGACATTCAGTACTTC

V: TRBV19
size: NA
D: TRBD1
J: TRBJ2-1
CDR3: CASSKTPGQMGGLYNEQFF
DNA: TGTGCCAGTAGTAAAACGCCGGGACAGATGGGTGGATTATACAATGAGCAGTTCTTC

V: TRBV11-2
size: NA
D: TRBD2
J: TRBJ2-1
CDR3: CASSLTSESSYNEQFF
DNA: TGTGCCAGCAGTCTAACTAGCGAGAGCTCCTACAATGAGCAGTTCTTC

V: TRBV12-3/TRBV12-4
size: many
D: NA
J: TRBJ1-5
CDR3: CASSLSGRNQPQHF
DNA: TGTGCCAGCAGTTTATCAGGGAGGAATCAGCCCCAGCATTTT

V: TRBV4-1
size: NA
D: NA
J: TRBJ2-7
CDR3: CASSQAPRSYEQYF
DNA: TGCGCCAGCAGCCAAGCCCCCCGCAGCTACGAGCAGTACTTC

V: TRBV27
size: NA
D: NA
J: TRBJ2-1
CDR3: CASSLTNAYNEQFF
DNA: TGTGCCAGCAGTTTGACGAATGCCTACAATGAGCAGTTCTTC

V: TRBV5-1
size: many
D: NA
J: TRBJ1-4
CDR3: CASSLAGRNEKLFF
DNA: TGCGCCAGCAGCTTGGCCGGGAGAAATGAAAAACTGTTTTTT

V: TRBV11-2
size: many
D: TRBD1
J: TRBJ2-7
CDR3: CASGSPTGREQYF
DNA: TGTGCCAGCGGCTCACCGACAGGGCGCGAGCAGTACTTC

V: TRBV5-8
size: NA
D: NA
J: TRBJ1-6
CDR3: CASSQIMLRDTTSSPLHF
DNA: TGTGCCAGCAGCCAAATAATGCTCCGGGACACTACTTCCTCACCCCTCCACTTT

V: TRBV7-8
size: NA
D: NA
J: TRBJ2-7
CDR3: CASSLGREAVSEQYF
DNA: TGTGCCAGCAGCTTAGGGAGGGAAGCTGTCTCCGAGCAGTACTTC

V: TRBV12-3/TRBV12-4
size: many
D: NA
J: TRBJ1-6
CDR3: CASSGSSSYNSPLHF
DNA: TGTGCCAGCAGTGGGTCTAGCTCCTATAATTCACCCCTCCACTTT

V: TRBV28
size: many
D: NA
J: TRBJ1-1
CDR3: CASSLPAHTEAFF
DNA: TGTGCCAGCAGTTTACCCGCTCACACTGAAGCTTTCTTT

V: TRBV7-9
size: many
D: NA
J: TRBJ2-1
CDR3: CASSLTNEQFF
DNA: TGTGCCAGCAGCCTGACGAACGAGCAGTTCTTC

V: TRBV10-3
size: few
D: TRBD1
J: TRBJ2-4
CDR3: CAISGGQGGSNIQYF
DNA: TGTGCCATCAGTGGCGGACAGGGTGGGTCAAACATTCAGTACTTC

V: TRBV6-1
size: many
D: NA
J: TRBJ2-7
CDR3: CASSYRARGYEQYF
DNA: TGTGCCAGCAGTTACCGGGCCAGGGGCTACGAGCAGTACTTC

V: TRBV7-9
size: NA
D: TRBD2
J: TRBJ2-5
CDR3: CASSLIAGVEETQYF
DNA: TGTGCCAGCAGCTTAATAGCGGGAGTGGAGGAGACCCAGTACTTC

V: TRBV30
size: many
D: NA
J: TRBJ1-2
CDR3: CAWLSLRAYGYTF
DNA: TGTGCCTGGCTCTCTCTCAGGGCCTATGGCTACACCTTC